One and the same sample provided the 27 T cell receptor beta chains below, sequenced in a study of cytomegalovirus exposure and HLA in healthy donors (dated by TCRdb to 2017 to 2019). Receptors were amplified or captured by the immunoSEQ multiplex PCR assay. A mixture of 60 forward primers for TCR Vbeta segments and 13 reverse primers for TCR Jbeta segments was used in the multiplex PCR. The table was pulled from immuneACCESS by TCRdb, which kept in-frame rearrangements only. Such tables lose some clones; where checked, under half of the loss comes from unresolved V genes, and the rest has no known cause. In this sample the table shows around 190,000 clones, approximately 75% of which occur a single time. Jointly, the top ten make up about 4.6% of the sample. Sequenced sample: PBMCs. The receptor set was obtained from a man younger than 45 in good health and CMV-seropositive.

The chain uses TRBV29-1 and TRBJ2-7; TRBD2 is a possible D gene (6 bases). The V end was cut by 0 bases, the J end by 5 bases, with 14 bases between. The CDR3 extends over 14 amino acids. CDR1 is SQVTM, CDR2 ANQGSEA, per germline. The DNA of the CDR3 is TGCAGCGTTGAAGATAGCGGCGGGATCGACGAGCAGTACTTC. Its protein is CSVEDSGGIDEQYF.

The rearrangement joins TRBV19 to TRBJ1-5, with 9 bases that match TRBD1. With V trimmed by 5 bases and J by 4 bases, 9 bases remained unmatched. CDR1 is LNHDA, CDR2 SQIVND, per germline (reference sequence). The CDR3 spans 16 residues. CDR3 in DNA: TGTGCCAGTAGTCCTCCCGGGACAGGGCTAAATCAGCCCCAGCATTTT. The encoded protein is CASSPPGTGLNQPQHF.

The chain has TRBV28 and TRBJ2-5, with 8 bases lining up with TRBD1. V shed 8 bases and J 5 bases; nucleotides not matched to a gene: 10. Germline loops: CDR1 MDHEN, CDR2 SYDVKM. This CDR3 spans 14 amino acids. In nucleotides, the CDR3 is TGTGCCAGCCACTCACAGGGGGAAGGGGAGACCCAGTACTTC. Translation: CASHSQGEGETQYF.

This rearrangement joins TRBV6-5 to TRBJ2-7; D not certain. The CDR3 runs 14 residues. With 5 bases removed from V and 1 base from J, the gap between germline ends came to 12 bases. Germline values: CDR1 MNHEY, CDR2 SVGAGI. The CDR3: CASSPRHLSYEQYF. DNA of the CDR3: TGTGCCAGCAGTCCCCGACACCTTTCCTACGAGCAGTACTTC.

As for this clone: The sample contains more than one DNA sequence encoding this CDR3. This chain's CDR3 is CASSVGSSGINEQFF. CDR3 in DNA: TGTGCCAGCAGCGTAGGTTCTAGCGGGATCAATGAGCAGTTCTTC. J is TRBJ2-1 and V is TRBV9; 9 positions agree with TRBD2. CDR3 length equals 15 residues. V shed 0 bases and J 6 bases; nucleotides not matched to a gene: 4. Germline V gives CDR1 SGDLS, CDR2 YYNGEE.

The chain links TRBV7-2 to TRBJ2-5; TRBD2 aligns across 11 bases. Per the germline V gene, CDR1 is SGHTA and CDR2 is FQGNSA. With 7 bases clipped from V and 4 bases from J, the junction kept 8 bases outside the gene matches. The CDR3 sequence is 15 residues long. CDR3: CASTLTSGERETQYF. CDR3 nucleotide sequence: TGTGCCAGCACCCTGACTAGCGGGGAGAGAGAGACCCAGTACTTC.

The chain carries TRBV13 and TRBJ2-2; maybe TRBD2 (6 bases). The germline CDR1 and CDR2 sequences are PRHDT and FYEKMQ (reference sequence). V was pared by 5 bases and J by 3 bases, with 13 bases between. This CDR3 spans 15 amino acids. CDR3 DNA: TGTGCCAGCAGCGGAGGGGTGTTGGACACCGGGGAGCTGTTTTTT. Its protein is CASSGGVLDTGELFF. Full variable domain (rest looked up from reference TRBV13 and TRBJ2-2): AAGVIQSPRHLIKEKRETATLKCYPIPRHDTVYWYQQGPGQDPQFLISFYEKMQSDKGSIPDRFSAQQFSDYHSELNMSSLELGDSALYFCASSGGVLDTGELFFGEGSRLTVL.

V is TRBV10-3 and J is TRBJ1-2; a possible D gene is TRBD1 (5 bases). Germline V lookup: CDR1 ENHRY, CDR2 SYGVKD. The CDR3 is 14 residues long. Deletions cut 7 bases from V and 7 bases from J, with 19 bases between. The CDR3 DNA reads as TGTGCCATCACCCGAGAGGAGGGGCCCCTTGGCTACACCTTC. Translating it yields CAITREEGPLGYTF.

This clone turned up a few times. CDR3 sequence (DNA): TGTGCCAGCAGGGGAGTCTCAGGAAACACCATATATTTT. It translates to CASRGVSGNTIYF. The chain carries TRBV6-5 and TRBJ1-3; D gene uncertain. V lost 6 bases and J lost 4, with 10 bases in between. Germline V gene lookup returns CDR1 MNHEY and CDR2 SVGAGI. The CDR3 length is 13 residues.

About this clone itself: The junction does not match germline at one end; this may be a read error. The chain links TRBV7-9 to TRBJ1-5; D call uncertain. Germline V gives CDR1 SEHNR, CDR2 FQNEAQ (reference sequence). The CDR3 loop spans 15 amino acids. The chain's CDR3 is CSSSHSSESNQPQHF. The CDR3 DNA is TGTTCCAGCAGCCACTCGTCGGAGAGCAATCAGCCCCAGCATTTT.

The rearrangement links TRBV19 to TRBJ2-1; no definite D call. The length of the CDR3 is 16 residues. Germline loops: CDR1 LNHDA, CDR2 SQIVND (reference sequence). Trimming took 2 bases from V and 0 from J, leaving 11 bases between them. CDR3 loop: CASSIMVASSYNEQFF. The CDR3 DNA sequence: TGTGCCAGTAGTATAATGGTAGCAAGCTCCTACAATGAGCAGTTCTTC.

V usage is TRBV4-3 and J usage is TRBJ1-1; 9 nucleotides align to TRBD1. The junction had 5 bases not matched to a gene; V was cut back by 1 base and J by 5 bases. Germline values: CDR1 LGHNA, CDR2 YSLEER. This CDR3 comprises 15 residues. The CDR3 sequence: CASSQGDRVRTEAFF. DNA for the CDR3: TGCGCCAGCAGCCAAGGGGACAGGGTTCGAACTGAAGCTTTCTTT.

V usage is TRBV9 and J usage is TRBJ1-1; 7 bases align to TRBD1. Trimming cost V 0 bases and J 5 bases; bases outside gene matches: 4. The CDR3 totals 14 residues. Germline V gene data show CDR1 as SGDLS and CDR2 as YYNGEE. CDR3: CASSVAYRGTEAFF. The CDR3 nucleotides read TGTGCCAGCAGCGTAGCTTACAGGGGAACTGAAGCTTTCTTT. The variable domain in full, completed from reference TRBV9 and TRBJ1-1, reads DSGVTQTPKHLITATGQRVTLRCSPRSGDLSVYWYQQSLDQGLQFLIQYYNGEERAKGNILERFSAQQFPDLHSELNLSSLELGDSALYFCASSVAYRGTEAFFGQGTRLTVV.

This chain uses TRBV5-1 with TRBJ2-1; 7 nucleotides align to TRBD1. CDR1 is SGHRS, CDR2 YFSETQ, per germline. Trimming removed 0 bases from V and 7 bases from J; junction bases left unmatched: 10. The CDR3 covers 16 residues. CDR3 DNA: TGCGCCAGCAGCTTGGGTGGTACAGGGGTATGGAATGAGCAGTTCTTC. Translation: CASSLGGTGVWNEQFF.

This clone was seen a single time. This sequence joins TRBV9 and TRBJ2-5; 9 positions match TRBD1. TRBJ2-7 matches the DNA end more closely, so the J call is doubtful. The CDR3 is made up of 15 amino acids. Germline assignment: CDR1 SGDLS and CDR2 YYNGEE. The CDR3 DNA reads as TGTGCCAGCAGCCCACGACCGGGACAGGGTTACGAGCAGTACTTC. Encoded protein: CASSPRPGQGYEQYF.

V gene TRBV14 combines with J gene TRBJ2-3; the match to TRBD2 covers 12 bases. The ends lost 4 bases at V and 4 bases at J; junction bases unmatched: 0. CDR3 size: 14 residues. Per the germline V gene, CDR1 is SGHDN and CDR2 is FVKESK. The CDR3 DNA reads TGTGCCAGCAGCCGACTAGCGGGAGCAGATACGCAGTATTTT. As protein: CASSRLAGADTQYF.

The V and J genes are TRBV4-1 and TRBJ1-1; TRBD1 matches at 9 bases. Trimming cost V 4 bases and J 11 bases; bases outside gene matches: 5. Germline loops: CDR1 MGHRA, CDR2 YSYEKL. The CDR3 length is 12 residues. CDR3 sequence: CASSPPGTGAFF. CDR3 DNA: TGCGCCAGCAGCCCCCCGGGGACAGGGGCTTTCTTT.

This clone was observed a few times. J is TRBJ1-1 and V is TRBV4-3; 7 bases are shared with TRBD1. Losses at the gene ends were 4 bases for V and 6 bases for J; bases not matched to a gene: 5. CDR3 size: 13 residues. CDR1 LGHNA and CDR2 YSLEER come from the germline V gene. CDR3 DNA: TGCGCCAGCAGCCTTTCTGGGACAGCTGAAGCTTTCTTT. Protein sequence: CASSLSGTAEAFF.

The rearrangement uses TRBV7-3 and TRBJ1-1, with 8 bases identical to TRBD1. This CDR3 is built from 14 residues. V shed 3 bases and J 8 bases; nucleotides not matched to a gene: 8. Germline values: CDR1 SGHTA, CDR2 FQGTGA. In DNA, the CDR3 is TGTGCCAGCAGCTTTGGACAGGGAGGAGCCGAAGCTTTCTTT. Translation: CASSFGQGGAEAFF.

The chain links TRBV9 to TRBJ2-7; D gene ambiguous. Germline CDR1 and CDR2: SGDLS and YYNGEE. The CDR3 runs to 14 residues. The V and J ends lost 0 bases and 3 bases respectively, with 10 bases between them. For the CDR3, the DNA is TGTGCCAGCAGCGTAGATGTAAATAACTACGAGCAGTACTTC. It codes for CASSVDVNNYEQYF.

V and J are TRBV19 and TRBJ2-6; TRBD1 agrees at 9 bases. Germline V gene lookup returns CDR1 LNHDA and CDR2 SQIVND (reference sequence). The CDR3 extends over 18 amino acids. V lost 5 bases, J lost 0 bases, and 8 bases stayed unmatched. CDR3 loop: CASSLRTGASSGANVLTF. CDR3 nucleotide sequence: TGTGCCAGTAGTCTCCGGACAGGGGCCAGCTCTGGGGCCAACGTCCTGACTTTC.

The rearrangement joins TRBV7-9 to TRBJ2-2; TRBD2 aligns across 11 bases. This CDR3 is built from 18 residues. CDR1 and CDR2 from the germline V gene are SEHNR and FQNEAQ (reference sequence). V was pared by 4 bases and J by 2 bases, with 9 bases of the junction left unmatched. The CDR3, as DNA: TGTGCCAGCAGCTCCCTAGCGGGGGGCAATCTCAACACCGGGGAGCTGTTTTTT. Encoded protein: CASSSLAGGNLNTGELFF.

This chain joins TRBV9 and TRBJ2-3, with 7 bases identical to TRBD2. Germline assignment: CDR1 SGDLS and CDR2 YYNGEE. With V trimmed by 1 base and J by 8 bases, 10 bases remained unmatched. The CDR3 length is 15 residues. The chain's CDR3 is CASSVRSLGGSTQYF. For the CDR3, the DNA is TGTGCCAGCAGCGTACGGAGCCTCGGGGGGTCTACGCAGTATTTT.

V usage is TRBV4-3 and J usage is TRBJ2-1; TRBD2 aligns across 9 bases. The CDR3 consists of 13 residues. CDR1 and CDR2 (germline): LGHNA, YSLEER. J was trimmed by 15 bases and V by 4 bases; bases with no gene match: 10. The DNA for the CDR3 is TGCGCCAGCAGCCCCCCTAGCGGGGCGAAGCTGTTCTTC. Amino acids: CASSPPSGAKLFF.

J is TRBJ1-1 and V is TRBV19; the D gene is possibly TRBD1 (5 bases). CDR1 and CDR2 from the germline V gene are LNHDA and SQIVND (reference sequence). The CDR3 extends over 17 amino acids. V was cut by 6 bases and J by 0 bases, with 20 bases left in between. The CDR3 DNA is TGTGCCAGTAGGTTGGGGTGGCAGGGAACCATGAACACTGAAGCTTTCTTT. This translates into CASRLGWQGTMNTEAFF.

This rearrangement joins TRBV6-1 to TRBJ2-7; D may be TRBD1 (5 bases). Germline V gene data show CDR1 as MNHNS and CDR2 as SASEGT. This CDR3 has 10 amino acids. Trimming cost V 6 bases and J 6 bases, with 6 bases left between them. As DNA, the CDR3 is TGTGCCAGCAGGGGGCGCGAGCAGTACTTC. This encodes CASRGREQYF.

This sequence joins TRBV7-2 and TRBJ2-5; possible D gene TRBD2, 6 bases. Germline V gives CDR1 SGHTA, CDR2 FQGNSA. This CDR3 region has 12 residues. The V gene lost 5 bases and the J gene lost 9 bases, with 13 bases spanning the gap. This chain's CDR3 is CASSPASEAQYF. For the CDR3, the DNA is TGTGCCAGCAGCCCAGCTAGCGAAGCCCAGTACTTC.